The following is a TCR beta chain sequence with its context. This entry is derived from a study of T cell responses to AZD1222 COVID-19 vaccine. Clones were sequenced by immunoSEQ multiplex PCR, and TCRdb holds only the in-frame ones, with some missing. Of tens of thousands of clones detected, about 89% appear once; the ten largest clones hold over 2%. The CDR3 is made up of 12 amino acids. CDR1 and CDR2 (germline): GTSNPN, SVGIG (reference sequence). Trimming removed 2 bases at V and 1 base at J, with 2 bases between. This chain uses TRBV30 with TRBJ2-2; D unresolved. This clonotype originated in an adult in good health. Sequencing used peripheral blood, obtained on day 0 of AZD1222 vaccination. The CDR3 loop is CAWSMNTGELFF. The CDR3 coding sequence is TGTGCCTGGAGTATGAACACCGGGGAGCTGTTTTTT.